Listed here are 29 T cell receptor beta chains from one sample, sequenced in a study of beta chain features in type 1 diabetes. Overall study results and limits: TCRB CDR3 length was moderately but significantly reduced in all four CD4+ subsets of Type 1 diabetes patients.

As every portion of the isolated RNA was reverse transcribed, the sequencing read expressed TCRB transcripts. TCRdb's copy holds only in-frame clones and misses some; the assay was immunoSEQ multiplex PCR. The table includes approximately 600,000 clones, around 11% detected once. Antigens for these TCRs are unknown. Source material: naive CD4+ T cells from blood. These receptors were collected from a man aged 25 to 40 with type 1 diabetes.

This clone was seen a handful of times. Different DNA sequences within this sample yield the same CDR3. The chain carries TRBV7-2 and TRBJ1-5; D ambiguous. The CDR3 is 13 residues long. Per germline, CDR1 SGHTA and CDR2 FQGNSA. Trimming stripped 5 bases from V and 1 base from J, with 6 bases between. The chain's CDR3 is CASSPGSNQPQHF. The DNA of the CDR3 is TGTGCCAGCAGCCCCGGGAGCAATCAGCCCCAGCATTTT.

The chain employs TRBV27 and TRBJ2-7; D uncertain. CDR1 is MNHEY, CDR2 SMNVEV, per germline (reference sequence). V was shortened by 3 bases and J by 3 bases, with 12 bases between the two germline ends. The CDR3 has 14 residues. The CDR3 DNA sequence: TGTGCCAGCAGTTTGAGAGACAACGGCTACGAGCAGTACTTC. It is translated as CASSLRDNGYEQYF.

The chain is built from TRBV11-2 and TRBJ2-2; D might be TRBD1 (5 bases). This CDR3 comprises 14 residues. Trimming took 3 bases from V and 2 from J, leaving 7 bases between them. CDR1 is SGHAT and CDR2 is FQNNGV in the germline V gene. The CDR3 here is CASSLTVNTGELFF. CDR3 coding DNA: TGTGCCAGCAGCTTGACAGTTAACACCGGGGAGCTGTTTTTT.

V is TRBV6-5 and J is TRBJ2-7; D may be TRBD1 or TRBD2 (5 bases each). This CDR3 is built from 16 residues. Germline V gene sequence: CDR1 MNHEY, CDR2 SVGAGI. V lost 0 bases, J lost 5 bases, and 17 bases lay in between. CDR3 DNA: TGTGCCAGCAGTTACTCGAACCTGGGACCGACTAACGAGCAGTACTTC. It encodes CASSYSNLGPTNEQYF.

This clone was observed a handful of times. The gene calls are TRBV18 and TRBJ2-4; either TRBD1 or TRBD2 may supply D (6 bases each). This CDR3 comprises 14 residues. Trimming took off 1 base at V and 8 bases at J, with 12 bases between the two ends. Germline CDR1 KGHSH, CDR2 LQKENI. CDR3 in DNA: TGTGCCAGCTCACCACGGGGGGCCGGGGACATTCAGTACTTC. It specifies CASSPRGAGDIQYF.

In this sample, this clone turned up a few times. The chain is built from TRBV18 and TRBJ2-3; a weak D match, TRBD1 (6 bases). Germline V lookup: CDR1 KGHSH, CDR2 LQKENI. The V gene lost 3 bases and the J gene lost 14 bases, with 15 bases spanning the gap. The CDR3 is 12 residues long. Here the CDR3 DNA reads TGTGCCAGCTCACCTCGGGGACAAAGCGTGTATTTT. Residues: CASSPRGQSVYF.

The chain couples TRBV11-3 to TRBJ2-2; D possibly corresponds to TRBD2 (5 bases). Trimming took 4 bases from V and 0 from J, leaving 15 bases between them. In germline, CDR1 is SGHNT, CDR2 YENEEA. CDR3 length: 17 amino acids. CDR3 protein: CASSSPSGKTNTGELFF. CDR3 coding DNA: TGTGCCAGCAGCTCCCCTTCCGGGAAAACGAACACCGGGGAGCTGTTTTTT.

This clone appeared a few times. V gene TRBV4-1 combines with J gene TRBJ2-2; 8 bases are shared with TRBD1. CDR3 length: 15 amino acids. CDR1 MGHRA and CDR2 YSYEKL come from the germline V gene. The junction had 6 bases not matched to a gene; V was cut back by 4 bases and J by 5 bases. In DNA, the CDR3 is TGCGCCAGCAGCCCTGGACAGGGTGTGACCGGGGAGCTGTTTTTT. Amino acid sequence: CASSPGQGVTGELFF.

The sample holds a few counts of this clone. This chain joins TRBV30 and TRBJ1-6; D unclear. Trimming took off 4 bases at V and 8 bases at J, with 21 bases between the two ends. CDR3 size: 16 residues. In germline, CDR1 is GTSNPN, CDR2 SVGIG (reference sequence). The chain's CDR3 is CAWTRKVGSWDSPLHF. In DNA form, the CDR3 reads TGTGCCTGGACCCGGAAAGTTGGGTCCTGGGATTCACCCCTCCACTTT.

This clone was seen only a few times. The chain links TRBV6-5 to TRBJ2-7; 7 bases are a match to TRBD1. Germline CDR1 and CDR2: MNHEY and SVGAGI. This CDR3 region has 15 residues. V trimming: 4 bases; J trimming: 6 bases; junction bases outside the gene matches: 12. The chain's CDR3 is CASSSPADRPGEQYF. CDR3 bases: TGTGCCAGCAGTTCCCCGGCGGACAGGCCTGGCGAGCAGTACTTC.

This sequence joins TRBV7-6 and TRBJ2-5; TRBD1 might be the D (6 bases). V gave up 5 bases and J gave up 5 bases, with 9 bases separating them. Germline-derived CDR1 and CDR2 are SGHVS and FNYEAQ. CDR3 length: 12 amino acids. CDR3 DNA: TGTGCCAGCAGCATCACAGGGGAGACCCAGTACTTC. As protein: CASSITGETQYF.

This clone has just a few counts. V gene TRBV2 combines with J gene TRBJ1-5, with 8 nucleotides matching TRBD1. Losses at the gene ends were 10 bases for V and 4 bases for J; bases not matched to a gene: 6. This CDR3 contains 13 residues. Germline V lookup: CDR1 SNHLY, CDR2 FYNNEI. The CDR3 sequence: CATQGQENQPQHF. In DNA form, the CDR3 reads TGTGCCACCCAGGGACAGGAAAATCAGCCCCAGCATTTT.

CDR3 coding DNA: TGTGCCAGCAGCGTAGCTGGACTAGCGGAAAACGAGCAGTACTTC. Its protein product is CASSVAGLAENEQYF. The gene calls are TRBV9 and TRBJ2-7; 10 nucleotides match TRBD2. Germline-derived CDR1 and CDR2 are SGDLS and YYNGEE. CDR3 length equals 15 residues. Losses at the gene ends were 0 bases for V and 5 bases for J; bases not matched to a gene: 5. The variable domain in full, completed from reference TRBV9 and TRBJ2-7, reads DSGVTQTPKHLITATGQRVTLRCSPRSGDLSVYWYQQSLDQGLQFLIQYYNGEERAKGNILERFSAQQFPDLHSELNLSSLELGDSALYFCASSVAGLAENEQYFGPGTRLTVT.

The V and J genes are TRBV5-6 and TRBJ1-2, with D hard to call. Germline CDR1 is SGHDT and CDR2 is YYEEEE. Trimming took off 4 bases at V and 4 bases at J, with 8 bases between the two ends. This CDR3 has 12 amino acids. The CDR3 sequence is CASSTDRYGYTF. CDR3 sequence (DNA): TGTGCCAGCAGCACGGACCGCTATGGCTACACCTTC.

There are a few counts of this clone. The CDR3 DNA reads TGTGCCAGCAGCTCGACAGGGGTTAATGAAAAACTGTTTTTT. It codes for CASSSTGVNEKLFF. V usage is TRBV7-2 and J usage is TRBJ1-4, with TRBD1 matching over 8 bases. Losses at the gene ends were 4 bases for V and 4 bases for J; bases not matched to a gene: 2. The germline CDR1 and CDR2 sequences are SGHTA and FQGNSA. The CDR3 totals 14 residues. The whole variable domain, filled in from reference TRBV7-2 and TRBJ1-4, reads GAGVSQSPSNKVTEKGKDVELRCDPISGHTALYWYRQSLGQGLEFLIYFQGNSAPDKSGLPSDRFSAERTGGSVSTLTIQRTQQEDSAVYLCASSSTGVNEKLFFGSGTQLSVL.

The chain uses TRBV4-3 and TRBJ2-1, with D perhaps matching TRBD2 (6 bases). V gave up 4 bases and J gave up 10 bases, with 17 bases separating them. Germline V gene lookup returns CDR1 LGHNA and CDR2 YSLEER. The CDR3 totals 14 residues. CDR3 DNA: TGCGCCAGCAGCCGAGGGACTGGGGATTTAGAGCAGTTCTTC. It is translated as CASSRGTGDLEQFF.

The chain uses TRBV9 and TRBJ2-1; 13 bases agree with TRBD2. The germline gives CDR1 SGDLS, CDR2 YYNGEE. The J segment lost 10 bases and the V segment lost 2 bases, leaving 6 bases of the junction unmatched. The CDR3 length is 15 residues. This CDR3 reads CASSVTSGGAGEQFF. The CDR3 bases are TGTGCCAGCAGCGTCACTAGCGGGGGGGCCGGAGAGCAGTTCTTC. The full variable domain, in which reference TRBV9 and TRBJ2-1 provide the parts outside the CDR3, is DSGVTQTPKHLITATGQRVTLRCSPRSGDLSVYWYQQSLDQGLQFLIQYYNGEERAKGNILERFSAQQFPDLHSELNLSSLELGDSALYFCASSVTSGGAGEQFFGPGTRLTVL.

The chain has TRBV27 and TRBJ2-7; D is undetermined. The germline V gene encodes CDR1 MNHEY and CDR2 SMNVEV (reference sequence). The V and J ends lost 7 bases and 7 bases respectively, with 20 bases between them. This CDR3 is 14 amino acids long. The CDR3 sequence: CASKKGPPLSEQYF. In DNA, the CDR3 is TGTGCCAGCAAAAAAGGACCTCCTCTGAGTGAGCAGTACTTC.

This clone was seen a few times. V is TRBV18 and J is TRBJ1-5; no clear D. V lost 2 bases and J lost 2, with 7 bases in between. Germline CDR1 KGHSH, CDR2 LQKENI. This CDR3 region has 14 residues. The CDR3 DNA reads as TGTGCCAGCTCACCATTGGAGGGCAATCAGCCCCAGCATTTT. This sequence encodes CASSPLEGNQPQHF.

Of note for this clone: The same CDR3 can be traced to other DNA sequences in this sample. J is TRBJ2-5 and V is TRBV2; D ambiguous. V lost 0 bases to trimming and J lost 5 bases, with 1 base between them. Germline loops: CDR1 SNHLY, CDR2 FYNNEI. The CDR3 runs to 11 residues. The DNA for the CDR3 is TGTGCCAGCAGTGAAGCGGAGACCCAGTACTTC. Its protein is CASSEAETQYF.

This clone was detected only a few times. The gene calls are TRBV7-7 and TRBJ2-2, with a weak D call TRBD1 (6 bases). Germline V gene lookup returns CDR1 SSHAT and CDR2 FNYEAQ (reference sequence). V was shortened by 5 bases and J by 8 bases, with 15 bases between the two germline ends. This CDR3 spans 14 amino acids. CDR3 nucleotide sequence: TGTGCCAGCAGCCTAGGACAGAAATCGGGGGAGCTGTTTTTT. Translated, it gives CASSLGQKSGELFF.

The chain employs TRBV11-1 and TRBJ2-3; no clear D gene. The CDR3 contains 13 residues. Germline V gives CDR1 SGHAT, CDR2 FQDESV (reference sequence). V lost 5 bases, J lost 5 bases, and 11 bases lay in between. This CDR3 is CASSLDRVDTQYF. CDR3 nucleotides: TGTGCCAGCAGCCTCGACCGAGTAGATACGCAGTATTTT.

This clone has more than one count but fewer than ten. The chain recombines TRBV11-3 with TRBJ2-3; D is uncertain. V lost 5 bases to trimming and J lost 7 bases, with 16 bases between them. Germline V CDR1 and CDR2: SGHNT, YENEEA. The CDR3 contains 14 residues. The CDR3 is CASSTGRAANTQYF. The CDR3 region has the DNA TGTGCCAGCAGCACTGGACGGGCAGCAAATACGCAGTATTTT.

Only a few counts were recorded for this clone. This chain joins TRBV18 and TRBJ1-4; D uncertain. The CDR3 sequence is 16 residues long. The V end was cut by 5 bases, the J end by 0 bases, with 13 bases between. Germline assignment: CDR1 KGHSH and CDR2 LQKENI. The CDR3 DNA reads as TGTGCCAGCTCAGCCCCAGGTGGTGCAACTAATGAAAAACTGTTTTTT. Translating gives CASSAPGGATNEKLFF. The full variable domain, its missing parts supplied by reference TRBV18 and TRBJ1-4, is NAGVMQNPRHLVRRRGQEARLRCSPMKGHSHVYWYRQLPEEGLKFMVYLQKENIIDESGMPKERFSAEFPKEGPSILRIQQVVRGDSAAYFCASSAPGGATNEKLFFGSGTQLSVL.

The chain carries TRBV5-1 and TRBJ2-7, with 10 bases fitting TRBD2. This CDR3 has 14 residues. Germline lookup yields CDR1 SGHRS and CDR2 YFSETQ. The V gene end was trimmed by 2 bases and the J gene end by 6 bases; junction bases not matched to a gene: 5. Here the CDR3 DNA reads TGCGCCAGCAGCTTCTTCCAGCGGGGGGGCGAGCAGTACTTC. Protein: CASSFFQRGGEQYF.

This clone was found a few times. The rearrangement links TRBV2 to TRBJ2-4, with D possibly matching TRBD2 (6 bases). V was cut by 4 bases and J by 1 base, with 17 bases left in between. The CDR3 runs 17 residues. Looked up from germline, CDR1 is SNHLY and CDR2 is FYNNEI. The CDR3 spells CASSALSSVSAKNIQYF. The CDR3 nucleotides are TGTGCCAGCAGTGCACTCTCTAGCGTGAGCGCCAAAAACATTCAGTACTTC.

This chain links TRBV4-3 with TRBJ1-1; D is unclear. Germline V lookup: CDR1 LGHNA, CDR2 YSLEER. CDR3 length equals 14 residues. Trimming cost V 1 base and J 1 base, with 7 bases left between them. CDR3 DNA: TGCGCCAGCAGCCAAGCTACAAGGAACACTGAAGCTTTCTTT. It codes for CASSQATRNTEAFF.

This clone was detected a few times. The gene calls are TRBV6-6 and TRBJ2-2, with D perhaps TRBD2 (6 bases). The V and J ends lost 6 bases and 4 bases respectively, with 15 bases between them. Germline V lookup: CDR1 MNHNY, CDR2 SVGAGI (reference sequence). This CDR3 contains 15 residues. The CDR3 loop reads CASSPRGKSTGELFF. The CDR3, as DNA: TGTGCCAGCAGCCCCCGGGGGAAGAGCACCGGGGAGCTGTTTTTT.

The chain has TRBV19 and TRBJ1-4, with 8 positions matching TRBD1. This CDR3 comprises 16 residues. V shed 4 bases, J shed 8 bases, and the junction held 12 bases outside the gene matches. Per germline, CDR1 LNHDA and CDR2 SQIVND (reference sequence). CDR3 coding DNA: TGTGCCAGTAGTACAACGGGACAGGTCGGAGAAGAAAAACTGTTTTTT. Amino acids: CASSTTGQVGEEKLFF.